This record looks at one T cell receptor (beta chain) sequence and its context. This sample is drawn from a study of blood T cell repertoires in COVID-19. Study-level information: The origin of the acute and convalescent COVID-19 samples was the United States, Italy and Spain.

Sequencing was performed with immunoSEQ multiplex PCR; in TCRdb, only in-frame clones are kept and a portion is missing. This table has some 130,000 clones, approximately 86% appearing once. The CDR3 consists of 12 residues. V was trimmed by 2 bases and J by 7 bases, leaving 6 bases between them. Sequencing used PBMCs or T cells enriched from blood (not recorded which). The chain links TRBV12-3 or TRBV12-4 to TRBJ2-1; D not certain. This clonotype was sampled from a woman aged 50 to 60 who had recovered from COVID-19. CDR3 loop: CASSLLRNEQFF. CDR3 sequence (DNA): TGTGCCAGCAGTTTACTGAGGAATGAGCAGTTCTTC.